These 32 T cell receptor beta chains were sequenced from one sample in a study of cytomegalovirus exposure and HLA in healthy donors (dated by TCRdb to the late 2010s). The library was prepared using the immunoSEQ multiplex PCR assay. For the multiplex PCR, a mixture combining 60 forward primers for TCR Vbeta segments and 13 reverse primers for TCR Jbeta segments was used. TCRdb provides this immuneACCESS table in a form limited to in-frame rearrangements. Some clones are lacking; in checked studies, under half of them reflect an unresolved V gene, and why the rest are absent is not known. The sample profile shows 230,000 or so clones; approximately 91% of them were found once. Of the sample, roughly 1.6% is held by the ten largest clones. Source material: PBMCs. The receptors were sampled from a girl under 10 years old in good health and CMV-seronegative.

The rearrangement uses TRBV5-1 and TRBJ2-3; D is possibly TRBD2 (6 bases). The CDR3 is 17 residues long. V lost 3 bases, J lost 2 bases, and 19 bases lay in between. Germline CDR1 reads SGHRS; CDR2 reads YFSETQ. The DNA of the CDR3 is TGCGCCAGCAGCTGGGGAGGCGTTGGAGTATCCACAGATACGCAGTATTTT. This codes for CASSWGGVGVSTDTQYF. Full variable domain (outside the CDR3, taken from reference TRBV5-1 and TRBJ2-3): KAGVTQTPRYLIKTRGQQVTLSCSPISGHRSVSWYQQTPGQGLQFLFEYFSETQRNKGNFPGRFSGRQFSNSRSEMNVSTLELGDSALYLCASSWGGVGVSTDTQYFGPGTRLTVL.

This chain connects TRBV29-1 to TRBJ2-5, with 11 nucleotides matching TRBD1. Germline loops: CDR1 SQVTM, CDR2 ANQGSEA. The CDR3 contains 16 residues. J was trimmed by 5 bases and V by 5 bases; bases with no gene match: 13. The CDR3, as DNA: TGCAGCGTTCGGGCTTCGGACAGGGGGCACTGGGAGACCCAGTACTTC. Translated: CSVRASDRGHWETQYF.

The chain joins TRBV5-5 to TRBJ1-5, with 8 bases identical to TRBD1. CDR3 length equals 15 residues. Germline V lookup: CDR1 SGHKS, CDR2 YYEKEE (reference sequence). V shed 1 base, J shed 9 bases, and the junction held 9 bases outside the gene matches. CDR3 amino acids: CASSLRWTGTGPQHF. The CDR3 nucleotides are TGTGCCAGCAGCTTGAGGTGGACAGGGACTGGGCCCCAGCATTTT.

This clone was observed a single time. The chain joins TRBV5-1 to TRBJ1-2; no reliable D call. From germline, CDR1 is SGHRS and CDR2 YFSETQ. Trimming cost V 7 bases and J 4 bases, with 17 bases left between them. The CDR3 sequence is 14 residues long. The CDR3 loop is CASSASGTSYGYTF. The DNA for the CDR3 is TGCGCCAGCTCTGCTAGCGGAACATCCTATGGCTACACCTTC.

This sequence joins TRBV27 and TRBJ2-7; TRBD1 matches at 7 bases. In germline, CDR1 is MNHEY, CDR2 SMNVEV (reference sequence). The CDR3 contains 14 residues. Trimming took 6 bases from V and 1 from J; bases not matched to a gene: 6. The CDR3 protein is CASRTGESSYEQYF. The CDR3, as DNA: TGTGCCAGCAGAACAGGGGAGAGTTCCTACGAGCAGTACTTC.

This clone came up a few times. This chain links TRBV6-5 with TRBJ1-1; D ambiguous. The germline V and J ends were trimmed by 0 bases and 7 bases, with 3 bases remaining between them. The CDR3 runs 11 residues. Germline-derived CDR1 and CDR2 are MNHEY and SVGAGI. CDR3 sequence (DNA): TGTGCCAGCAGTTACTCCGGTGAAGCTTTCTTT. It translates to CASSYSGEAFF.

The V call is TRBV30, the J call TRBJ2-7, with TRBD2 matching 7 bases. This CDR3 has 16 residues. V shed 1 base, J shed 3 bases, and the junction held 12 bases outside the gene matches. Germline V lookup: CDR1 GTSNPN, CDR2 SVGIG (reference sequence). Here the CDR3 reads CAWSGRSGLVFYEQYF. Here the CDR3 DNA reads TGTGCCTGGAGTGGTAGGAGCGGACTAGTGTTCTACGAGCAGTACTTC.

V and J are TRBV7-9 and TRBJ2-7; a possible D gene is TRBD2 (6 bases). Deletions cut 5 bases from V and 3 bases from J, with 14 bases between. Germline CDR1 reads SEHNR; CDR2 reads FQNEAQ (reference sequence). This CDR3 is built from 14 residues. The CDR3 reads CASSPMGLIYEQYF. The CDR3 nucleotides are TGTGCCAGCAGCCCAATGGGACTTATCTACGAGCAGTACTTC.

V gene TRBV29-1 combines with J gene TRBJ1-1, with 8 bases aligning to TRBD1. J was trimmed by 3 bases and V by 2 bases; bases with no gene match: 23. The CDR3 covers 20 residues. The germline CDR1 and CDR2 sequences are SQVTM and ANQGSEA. Written as DNA, the CDR3 is TGCAGCGTTGAAAAAAGAGCAGGGGGCTCGGTTGTTTTTGGGGACACTGAAGCTTTCTTT. Its translation is CSVEKRAGGSVVFGDTEAFF.

The rearrangement joins TRBV11-3 to TRBJ1-1; D is possibly TRBD1 (6 bases). The V end lost 4 bases, the J end lost 1 base, and 13 bases lay between the germline ends. Germline V gene sequence: CDR1 SGHNT, CDR2 YENEEA. This CDR3 is 15 amino acids long. This chain's CDR3 is CASSSAGQKNTEAFF. CDR3 bases: TGTGCCAGCAGCTCAGCGGGACAAAAGAACACTGAAGCTTTCTTT.

The rearrangement joins TRBV2 to TRBJ1-2; D remains unclear. Germline V gene data show CDR1 as SNHLY and CDR2 as FYNNEI. The CDR3 has 13 residues. V was trimmed by 2 bases and J by 6 bases, leaving 10 bases between them. The CDR3 nucleotides are TGTGCCAGCAGTGAAACATATGCGGATGGCTACACCTTC. As protein: CASSETYADGYTF.

The gene calls are TRBV28 and TRBJ1-5; D call uncertain. Germline CDR1 MDHEN, CDR2 SYDVKM. This CDR3 has 10 residues. V gave up 8 bases and J gave up 7 bases, with 6 bases separating them. DNA of the CDR3: TGTGCCAGCGGCGGGCAGCCCCAGCATTTT. It codes for CASGGQPQHF.

The CDR3 spells CASSLSQGLNTEAFF. The CDR3 DNA reads as TGTGCCAGCAGCTTATCACAGGGTTTGAACACTGAAGCTTTCTTT. V usage is TRBV7-9 and J usage is TRBJ1-1, with D maybe TRBD1 (6 bases). This CDR3 spans 15 amino acids. Trimming shortened V by 2 bases and J by 0 bases, and 10 bases separated the two germline ends. Per germline, CDR1 SEHNR and CDR2 FQNEAQ (reference sequence).

The chain combines TRBV30 with TRBJ2-5; D unclear. This CDR3 contains 13 residues. Germline loops: CDR1 GTSNPN, CDR2 SVGIG (reference sequence). V was cut by 1 base and J by 1 base, with 7 bases left in between. The CDR3 spells CAWSGSLQETQYF. DNA for the CDR3: TGTGCCTGGAGTGGGAGTCTCCAAGAGACCCAGTACTTC.

The genes are TRBV28 and TRBJ2-5; TRBD2 agrees at 13 bases. Per germline, CDR1 MDHEN and CDR2 SYDVKM. The CDR3 sequence is 16 residues long. V gave up 5 bases and J gave up 0 bases; unmatched junction bases: 3. In DNA, the CDR3 is TGTGCCAGCAGTCCACTAGCGGGGGGGTACCAAGAGACCCAGTACTTC. As protein: CASSPLAGGYQETQYF.

The rearrangement links TRBV4-1 to TRBJ1-2; D gene uncertain. The CDR3 loop spans 14 amino acids. The germline V gene encodes CDR1 MGHRA and CDR2 YSYEKL. V shed 0 bases and J shed 2 bases, with 7 bases lying between them. The CDR3 sequence: CASSQDAVNYGYTF. The CDR3 DNA reads TGCGCCAGCAGCCAAGATGCAGTAAACTATGGCTACACCTTC.

The chain combines TRBV7-8 with TRBJ1-1, with TRBD1 matching 8 bases. The CDR3 totals 14 residues. V lost 5 bases to trimming and J lost 6 bases; unmatched junction nucleotides: 8. The germline V gene has CDR1 SGHVS and CDR2 FQNEAQ. For the CDR3, the DNA is TGTGCCAGCAGCCCTCGACAGGGGTTGGCTGAAGCTTTCTTT. Translating it yields CASSPRQGLAEAFF.

The V call is TRBV6-5, the J call TRBJ1-2; TRBD1 matches at 9 bases. Germline loops: CDR1 MNHEY, CDR2 SVGAGI. V lost 4 bases and J lost 7; bases outside the gene matches: 10. The CDR3 spans 15 residues. CDR3 sequence: CASSFNRGHQGGYTF. CDR3 coding DNA: TGTGCCAGCAGTTTCAACAGGGGGCATCAGGGTGGCTACACCTTC.

The genes are TRBV4-1 and TRBJ2-1; 7 positions match TRBD1. Trimming at V came to 0 bases and at J to 9 bases, leaving 8 bases not matched to a gene. From germline, CDR1 is MGHRA and CDR2 YSYEKL. This CDR3 comprises 15 residues. The CDR3 region has the DNA TGCGCCAGCAGCCAAGAACAGGGGAGAGGCGGTGAGCAGTTCTTC. This gives the protein CASSQEQGRGGEQFF.

The CDR3 DNA reads as TGTGCCAGCAGCTTAAAGGGGGCGATGAACACTGAAGCTTTCTTT. Its protein is CASSLKGAMNTEAFF. The chain combines TRBV7-2 with TRBJ1-1, with 7 bases identical to TRBD1. Germline CDR1 is SGHTA and CDR2 is FQGNSA. With 2 bases clipped from V and 0 bases from J, the junction kept 3 bases outside the gene matches. The CDR3 consists of 15 residues.

J is TRBJ2-3 and V is TRBV18; 7 bases map to TRBD1. The CDR3 totals 15 residues. Germline trimming cut 8 bases from V and 6 bases from J; bases unmatched to any gene: 14. Per germline, CDR1 KGHSH and CDR2 LQKENI. The CDR3 nucleotides are TGTGCCAGCACCAACAGCGGCGTCAGGGGGGATACGCAGTATTTT. As protein: CASTNSGVRGDTQYF.

V usage is TRBV10-1 and J usage is TRBJ1-6; maybe TRBD1 (6 bases). V shed 6 bases and J shed 11 bases, with 17 bases lying between them. From germline, CDR1 is WNHNN and CDR2 SYGVQD (reference sequence). The length of the CDR3 is 14 residues. This CDR3 reads CASSPDSNPTPLHF. Written as DNA, the CDR3 is TGCGCCAGCAGCCCGGACAGCAACCCAACACCCCTCCACTTT.

The rearrangement links TRBV4-1 to TRBJ1-5; tentatively, D is TRBD1 (5 bases). There are 16 residues in the CDR3. Per germline, CDR1 MGHRA and CDR2 YSYEKL. Trimming left V 0 bases short and J 6 bases short, with 15 bases between. DNA of the CDR3: TGCGCCAGCAGCCAAGATGGCAAAGGGGATTTTCAGCCCCAGCATTTT. Its protein product is CASSQDGKGDFQPQHF.

The genes are TRBV5-1 and TRBJ2-1; 8 bases are shared with TRBD2. V lost 4 bases to trimming and J lost 3 bases; unmatched junction nucleotides: 6. CDR3 length: 15 amino acids. Germline CDR1 reads SGHRS; CDR2 reads YFSETQ. The CDR3: CASSEGLEGYNEQFF. CDR3 DNA: TGCGCCAGCAGCGAGGGACTAGAGGGCTACAATGAGCAGTTCTTC.

V is TRBV7-9 and J is TRBJ2-3, with 9 bases identical to TRBD2. CDR1 and CDR2 from the germline V gene are SEHNR and FQNEAQ (reference sequence). This CDR3 is 19 amino acids long. V was pared by 5 bases and J by 2 bases, with 17 bases of the junction left unmatched. Here the CDR3 DNA reads TGTGCCAGCAGCCCCCGAGGGACCTTTAGCGGGAGATACACAGATACGCAGTATTTT. This sequence encodes CASSPRGTFSGRYTDTQYF.

V usage is TRBV2 and J usage is TRBJ2-1; 9 bases are a match to TRBD2. Trimming cost V 0 bases and J 6 bases; bases outside gene matches: 6. The V gene's germline CDR1 is SNHLY and CDR2 FYNNEI. The CDR3 has 16 residues. CDR3 residues: CASSEALGLASNEQFF. CDR3 sequence (DNA): TGTGCCAGCAGTGAAGCGTTGGGACTAGCCTCCAATGAGCAGTTCTTC.

This chain joins TRBV29-1 and TRBJ2-2; TRBD1 matches at 7 bases. The V segment lost 0 bases and the J segment 2 bases; nucleotides outside the gene matches: 6. The CDR3 has 16 amino acids. Germline CDR1 is SQVTM and CDR2 is ANQGSEA. The CDR3 spells CSVEDSDRVNTGELFF. As DNA, the CDR3 is TGCAGCGTTGAAGACTCAGACAGGGTAAACACCGGGGAGCTGTTTTTT.

This chain links TRBV2 with TRBJ2-4; 7 bases align to TRBD2. Germline lookup yields CDR1 SNHLY and CDR2 FYNNEI. After removal of 8 bases from V and 2 bases from J, the junction contained 9 bases not matched to a gene. The CDR3 extends over 15 amino acids. The CDR3 protein is CASGHSGWSKNIQYF. As DNA, the CDR3 is TGTGCCAGCGGACATAGCGGGTGGTCCAAAAACATTCAGTACTTC. Full variable domain (outside the CDR3, taken from reference TRBV2 and TRBJ2-4): EPEVTQTPSHQVTQMGQEVILRCVPISNHLYFYWYRQILGQKVEFLVSFYNNEISEKSEIFDDQFSVERPDGSNFTLKIRSTKLEDSAMYFCASGHSGWSKNIQYFGAGTRLSVL.

In this sample, this clone turned up a few times. The chain combines TRBV4-2 with TRBJ2-2, with D tentatively TRBD1 (6 bases). V shed 2 bases and J shed 2 bases, with 12 bases lying between them. Germline V lookup: CDR1 LGHNA, CDR2 YNFKEQ. This CDR3 comprises 16 residues. The CDR3: CASSQSTGPNTGELFF. CDR3 nucleotides: TGTGCCAGCAGCCAATCGACAGGTCCCAACACCGGGGAGCTGTTTTTT.

The rearrangement links TRBV7-9 to TRBJ2-3; the D gene is possibly TRBD2 (6 bases). V was cut by 1 base and J by 3 bases, with 8 bases left in between. Germline-derived CDR1 and CDR2 are SEHNR and FQNEAQ (reference sequence). CDR3 length: 14 residues. CDR3 DNA: TGTGCCAGCAGCTTAGTTGCGGGAACAGATACGCAGTATTTT. Residues: CASSLVAGTDTQYF.

J is TRBJ1-1 and V is TRBV5-1; weak D call: TRBD1 (6 bases). Per the germline V gene, CDR1 is SGHRS and CDR2 is YFSETQ. This CDR3 is 14 amino acids long. Trimming stripped 2 bases from V and 0 bases from J, with 8 bases between. Here the CDR3 DNA reads TGCGCCAGCAGCTTCAGGGGTGTGAACACTGAAGCTTTCTTT. It specifies CASSFRGVNTEAFF.

The J gene is TRBJ1-5, the V gene TRBV18; D perhaps matches TRBD1 (6 bases). Trimming took 2 bases from V and 3 from J, leaving 11 bases between them. Germline V gene lookup returns CDR1 KGHSH and CDR2 LQKENI. The length of the CDR3 is 15 residues. The CDR3 reads CASSPGPGANQPQHF. The CDR3 nucleotides read TGTGCCAGCTCACCAGGCCCAGGGGCCAATCAGCCCCAGCATTTT.